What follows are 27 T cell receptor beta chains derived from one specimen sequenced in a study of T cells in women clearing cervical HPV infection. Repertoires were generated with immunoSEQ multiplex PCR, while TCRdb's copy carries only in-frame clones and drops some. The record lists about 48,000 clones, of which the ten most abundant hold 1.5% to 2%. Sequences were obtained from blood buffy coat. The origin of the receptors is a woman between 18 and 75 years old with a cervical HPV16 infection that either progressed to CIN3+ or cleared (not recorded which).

The DNA read from the CDR3 is TGTGCCAGCAGCACCCATCGAAGGGAAGAGACC. Amino acid sequence: CASSTHRREET. The CDR3, in full, reads CASSTHRREETQYF. The chain employs TRBV14 and TRBJ2-5, with D unresolved. From the germline J gene comes the end of the CDR3, since the read stops 3 residues before it. Germline V gene lookup returns CDR1 SGHDN and CDR2 FVKESK. Trimming took 5 bases from V and 3 from J, leaving 13 bases between them. The length of the CDR3 is 14 residues.

CDR3 DNA, as far as it was read: TGCGCCAGCAGCCAAGCAACCGGGACTAGTTTCAATGAG. Translation gives CASSQATGTSFNE. The whole CDR3 protein is CASSQATGTSFNEQFF. The rearrangement uses TRBV4-1 and TRBJ2-1, with TRBD2 matching over 8 bases. Read sequence stops 3 residues before the CDR3 end, and the germline J gene provides the missing end. The ends lost 1 base at V and 6 bases at J; junction bases unmatched: 8. The CDR3 contains 16 residues. Germline-derived CDR1 and CDR2 are MGHRA and YSYEKL.

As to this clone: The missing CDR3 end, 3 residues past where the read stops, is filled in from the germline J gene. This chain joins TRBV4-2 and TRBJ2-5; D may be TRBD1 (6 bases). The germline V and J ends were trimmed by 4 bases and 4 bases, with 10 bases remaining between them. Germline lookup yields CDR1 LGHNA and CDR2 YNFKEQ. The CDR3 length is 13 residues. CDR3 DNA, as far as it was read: TGTGCCAGCAGCCTCTCCAGGGGAGAGACC. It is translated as CASSLSRGET. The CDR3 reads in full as CASSLSRGETQYF.

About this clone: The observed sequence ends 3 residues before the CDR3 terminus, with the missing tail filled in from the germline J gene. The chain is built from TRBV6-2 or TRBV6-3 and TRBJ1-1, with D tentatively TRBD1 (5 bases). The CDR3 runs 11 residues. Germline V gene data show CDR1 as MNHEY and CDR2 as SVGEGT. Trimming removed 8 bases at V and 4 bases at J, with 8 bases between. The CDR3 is CASGGSTEAFF. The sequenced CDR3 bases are TGTGCCAGCGGGGGGTCCACTGAA.

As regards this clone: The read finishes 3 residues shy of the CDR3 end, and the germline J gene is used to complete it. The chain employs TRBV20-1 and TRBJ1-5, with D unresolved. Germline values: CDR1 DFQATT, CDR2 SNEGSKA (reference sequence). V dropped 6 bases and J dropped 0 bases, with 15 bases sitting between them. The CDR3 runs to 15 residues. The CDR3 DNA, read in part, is TGCAGTGCAATTTTAGTTGGTTTTAGCAATCAGCCC. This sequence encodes CSAILVGFSNQP. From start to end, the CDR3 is CSAILVGFSNQPQHF.

The sequenced CDR3 bases are TGCAGTGCCAACGGTGGTAGCGGGAGGGATGAG. It translates to CSANGGSGRDE. The whole CDR3 sequence is CSANGGSGRDEQFF. The chain joins TRBV20-1 to TRBJ2-1; 11 bases are shared with TRBD2. The sequenced fragment ends 3 residues before the CDR3 boundary, so the rest is inferred from the germline J gene. This CDR3 is 14 amino acids long. Germline-derived CDR1 and CDR2 are DFQATT and SNEGSKA (reference sequence). The V and J ends lost 6 bases and 8 bases, in that order; junction bases with no gene match: 9.

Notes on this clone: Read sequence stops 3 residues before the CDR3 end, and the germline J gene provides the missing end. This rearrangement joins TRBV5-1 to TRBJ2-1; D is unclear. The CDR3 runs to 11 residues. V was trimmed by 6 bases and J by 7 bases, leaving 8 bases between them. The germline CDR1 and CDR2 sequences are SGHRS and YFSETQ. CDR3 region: CASNLQNEQFF. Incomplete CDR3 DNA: TGCGCCAGCAATCTCCAGAATGAG.

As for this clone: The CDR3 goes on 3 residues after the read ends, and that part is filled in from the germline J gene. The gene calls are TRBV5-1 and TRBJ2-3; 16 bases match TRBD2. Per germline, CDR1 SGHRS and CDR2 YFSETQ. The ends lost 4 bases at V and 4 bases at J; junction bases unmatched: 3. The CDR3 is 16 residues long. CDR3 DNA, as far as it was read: TGCGCCAGCAGCGGGGGACTAGCGGGAGGGGCAGATACG. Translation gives CASSGGLAGGADT. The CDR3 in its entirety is CASSGGLAGGADTQYF.

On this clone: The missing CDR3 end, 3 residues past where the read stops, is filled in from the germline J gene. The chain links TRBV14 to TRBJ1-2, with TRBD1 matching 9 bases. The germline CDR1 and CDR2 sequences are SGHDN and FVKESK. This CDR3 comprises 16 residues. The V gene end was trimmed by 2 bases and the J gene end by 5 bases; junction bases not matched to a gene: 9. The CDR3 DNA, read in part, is TGTGCCAGCAGCCAACTGGGGACAGGGTTGAATTATGGC. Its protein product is CASSQLGTGLNYG. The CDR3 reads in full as CASSQLGTGLNYGYTF.

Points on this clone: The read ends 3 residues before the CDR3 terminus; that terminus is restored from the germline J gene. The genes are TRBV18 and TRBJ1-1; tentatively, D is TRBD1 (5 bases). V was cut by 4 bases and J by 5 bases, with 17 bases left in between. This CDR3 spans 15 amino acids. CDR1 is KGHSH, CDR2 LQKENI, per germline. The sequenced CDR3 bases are TGTGCCAGCTCACGGGAGGTAGGGAAGGGGACTGAA. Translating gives CASSREVGKGTE. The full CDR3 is CASSREVGKGTEAFF.

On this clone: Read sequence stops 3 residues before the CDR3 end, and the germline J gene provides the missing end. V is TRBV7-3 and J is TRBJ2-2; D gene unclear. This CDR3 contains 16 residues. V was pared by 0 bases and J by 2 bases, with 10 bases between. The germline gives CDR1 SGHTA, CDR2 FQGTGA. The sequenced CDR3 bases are TGTGCCAGCAGCTTAACTCCGACTCTAAACACCGGGGAG. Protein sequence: CASSLTPTLNTGE. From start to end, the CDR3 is CASSLTPTLNTGELFF.

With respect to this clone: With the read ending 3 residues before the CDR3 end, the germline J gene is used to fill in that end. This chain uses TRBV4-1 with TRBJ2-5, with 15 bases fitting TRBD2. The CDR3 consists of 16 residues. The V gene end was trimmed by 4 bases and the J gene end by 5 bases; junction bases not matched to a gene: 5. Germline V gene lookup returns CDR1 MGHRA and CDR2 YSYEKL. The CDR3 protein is CASSPGTSGRIETQYF. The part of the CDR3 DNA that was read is TGCGCCAGCAGCCCCGGGACTAGCGGGAGGATTGAGACC.

The DNA read from the CDR3 is TGTGCCAGCAAGGCAGGGGGCTACAATGAG. The encoded protein is CASKAGGYNE. In full, the CDR3 is CASKAGGYNEQFF. The chain carries TRBV6-2 or TRBV6-3 and TRBJ2-1; 7 nucleotides align to TRBD1. The CDR3 end lies 3 residues beyond the end of the read and is filled in from the germline J gene. CDR3 length: 13 residues. Germline-derived CDR1 and CDR2 are MNHEY and SVGEGT. V gave up 7 bases and J gave up 3 bases; unmatched junction bases: 3.

The CDR3 here is CASRFGGEDIQYF. The covered CDR3 bases are TGTGCCAGCAGGTTTGGAGGGGAGGACATT. The rearrangement joins TRBV2 to TRBJ2-4, with a weak D call TRBD2 (6 bases). The sequenced fragment ends 3 residues before the CDR3 boundary, so the rest is inferred from the germline J gene. CDR1 SNHLY and CDR2 FYNNEI come from the germline V gene. This CDR3 spans 13 amino acids. Deletions cut 6 bases from V and 8 bases from J, with 14 bases between.

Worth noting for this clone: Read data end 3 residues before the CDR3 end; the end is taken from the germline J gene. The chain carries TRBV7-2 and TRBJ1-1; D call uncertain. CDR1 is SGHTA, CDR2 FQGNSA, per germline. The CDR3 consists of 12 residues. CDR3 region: CASSSLGKGAFF. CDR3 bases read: TGTGCCAGCAGCTCTCTCGGCAAGGGA.

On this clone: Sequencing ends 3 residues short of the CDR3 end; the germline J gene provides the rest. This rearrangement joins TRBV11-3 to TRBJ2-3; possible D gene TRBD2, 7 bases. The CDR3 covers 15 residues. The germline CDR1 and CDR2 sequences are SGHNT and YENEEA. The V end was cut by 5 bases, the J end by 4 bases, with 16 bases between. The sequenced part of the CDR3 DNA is TGTGCCAGCAGCCAAGGGGGGGGTCAGGCAGATACG. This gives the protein CASSQGGGQADT. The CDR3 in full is CASSQGGGQADTQYF.

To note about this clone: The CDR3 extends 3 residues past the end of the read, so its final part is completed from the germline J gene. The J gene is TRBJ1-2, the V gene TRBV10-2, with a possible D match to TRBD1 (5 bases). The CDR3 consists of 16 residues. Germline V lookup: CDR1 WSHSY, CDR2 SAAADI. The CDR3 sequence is CASSDRGRIWEDGYTF. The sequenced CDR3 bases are TGCGCCAGCAGTGATAGGGGTAGGATTTGGGAAGACGGC.

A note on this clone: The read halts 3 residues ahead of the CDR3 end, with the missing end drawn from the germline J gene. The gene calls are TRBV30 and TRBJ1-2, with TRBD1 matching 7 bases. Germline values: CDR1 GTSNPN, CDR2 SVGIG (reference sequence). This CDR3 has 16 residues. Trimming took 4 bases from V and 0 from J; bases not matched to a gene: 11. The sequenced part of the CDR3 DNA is TGTGCCTGGAATCCGCGGGACAGAGGTCCTAACTATGGC. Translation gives CAWNPRDRGPNYG. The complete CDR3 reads CAWNPRDRGPNYGYTF.

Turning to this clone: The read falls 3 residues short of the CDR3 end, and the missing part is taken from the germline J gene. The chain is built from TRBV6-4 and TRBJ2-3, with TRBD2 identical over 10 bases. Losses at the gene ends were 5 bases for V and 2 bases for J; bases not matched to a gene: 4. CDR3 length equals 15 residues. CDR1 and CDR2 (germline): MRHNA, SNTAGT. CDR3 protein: CASSPGLADTDTQYF. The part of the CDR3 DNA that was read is TGTGCCAGCAGTCCCGGACTAGCGGACACAGATACG.

The sequenced part of the CDR3 DNA is TGTGCCAGTAAAGAGCGGACAGCGAACACCGGGGAG. Protein: CASKERTANTGE. The complete CDR3 protein is CASKERTANTGELFF. The V and J genes are TRBV19 and TRBJ2-2, with TRBD1 as a possible D gene (6 bases). The read ends 3 residues early relative to the CDR3; the germline J gene fills the gap. CDR1 is LNHDA and CDR2 is SQIVND in the germline V gene (reference sequence). The CDR3 is 15 amino acids. V was shortened by 7 bases and J by 0 bases, with 12 bases between the two germline ends.

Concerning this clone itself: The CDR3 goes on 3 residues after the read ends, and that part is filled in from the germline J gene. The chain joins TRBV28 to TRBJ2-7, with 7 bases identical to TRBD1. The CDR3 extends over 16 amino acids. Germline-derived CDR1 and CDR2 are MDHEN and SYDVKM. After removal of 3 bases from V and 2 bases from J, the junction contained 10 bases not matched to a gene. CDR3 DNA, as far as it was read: TGTGCCAGCAGTTTCCATACAGGGGTCCCAACCTACGAG. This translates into CASSFHTGVPTYE. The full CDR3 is CASSFHTGVPTYEQYF.

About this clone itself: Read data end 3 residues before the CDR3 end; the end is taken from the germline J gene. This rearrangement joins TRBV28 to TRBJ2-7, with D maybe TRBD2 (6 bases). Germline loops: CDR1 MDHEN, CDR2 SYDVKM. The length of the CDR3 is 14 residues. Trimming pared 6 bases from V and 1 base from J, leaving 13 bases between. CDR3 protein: CASRKSGTSYEQYF. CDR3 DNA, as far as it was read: TGTGCCAGCAGGAAATCGGGGACTTCCTACGAG.

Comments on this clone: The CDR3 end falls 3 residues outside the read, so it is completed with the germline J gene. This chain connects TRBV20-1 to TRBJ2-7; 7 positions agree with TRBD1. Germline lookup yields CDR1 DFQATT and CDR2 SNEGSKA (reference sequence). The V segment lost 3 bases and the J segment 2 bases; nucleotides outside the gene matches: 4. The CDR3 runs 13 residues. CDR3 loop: CSARDRLTYEQYF. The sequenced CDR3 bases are TGCAGTGCTAGGGACAGGCTAACCTACGAG.

The part of the CDR3 DNA that was read is TGTGCCAGCACCCCAAGCTATAGCAATCAGCCC. This sequence encodes CASTPSYSNQP. The full CDR3 reads CASTPSYSNQPQHF. This chain joins TRBV6-2 or TRBV6-3 and TRBJ1-5; D remains unclear. The read falls 3 residues short of the CDR3 end, and the missing part is taken from the germline J gene. The germline gives CDR1 MNHEY, CDR2 SVGEGT. This CDR3 region has 14 residues. Trimming cost V 7 bases and J 0 bases, with 10 bases left between them.

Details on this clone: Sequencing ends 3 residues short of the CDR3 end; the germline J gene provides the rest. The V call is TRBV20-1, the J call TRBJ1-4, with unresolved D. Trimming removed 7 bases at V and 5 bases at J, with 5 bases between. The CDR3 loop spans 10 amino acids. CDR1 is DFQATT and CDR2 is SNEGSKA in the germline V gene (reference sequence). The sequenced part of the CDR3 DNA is TGCAGTGTTTTAAATGAAAAA. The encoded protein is CSVLNEK. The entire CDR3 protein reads CSVLNEKLFF.

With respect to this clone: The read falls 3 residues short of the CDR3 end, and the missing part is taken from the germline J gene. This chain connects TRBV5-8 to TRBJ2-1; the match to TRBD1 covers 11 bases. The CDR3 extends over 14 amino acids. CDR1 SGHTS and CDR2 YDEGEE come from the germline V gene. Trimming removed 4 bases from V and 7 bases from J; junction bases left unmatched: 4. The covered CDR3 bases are TGTGCCAGCAGCGGACAGGGGGCTCGGAATGAG. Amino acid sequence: CASSGQGARNE. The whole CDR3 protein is CASSGQGARNEQFF.

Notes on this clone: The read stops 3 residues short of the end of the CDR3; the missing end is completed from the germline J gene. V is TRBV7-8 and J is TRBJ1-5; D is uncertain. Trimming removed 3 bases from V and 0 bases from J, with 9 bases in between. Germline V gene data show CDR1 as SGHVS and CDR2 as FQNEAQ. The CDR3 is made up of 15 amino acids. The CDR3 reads CASSLSGNSNQPQHF. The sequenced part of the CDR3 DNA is TGTGCCAGCAGCTTGAGCGGGAATAGCAATCAGCCC. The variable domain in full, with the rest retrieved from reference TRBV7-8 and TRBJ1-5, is GAGVSQSPRYKVAKRGQDVALRCDPISGHVSLFWYQQALGQGPEFLTYFQNEAQLDKSGLPSDRFFAERPEGSVSTLKIQRTQQEDSAVYLCASSLSGNSNQPQHFGDGTRLSIL.